This T cell receptor (beta chain) emerged from a study of shared clonotypes between healthy human individuals. Turning to the study itself: Each donor contributed plates that comprised three CD4 naive, three CD4 memory, two CD8 naive and one CD8 memory.

The CDR3 is made up of 13 amino acids. Germline CDR1 is KGHSH and CDR2 is LQKENI. The V gene lost 2 bases and the J gene lost 2 bases, with 6 bases spanning the gap. This clone is a singleton in its sample. Antigen specificity is unknown. In the same sample, other DNA sequences code for this CDR3. Study conclusions and caveats: Clonotype sharing among donors was thought likely to change with sequencing depth.

Method: immunoSEQ multiplex PCR; TCRdb's copy keeps in-frame clones and lacks some. The sample lists 2 million to 3 million clones; over 85% were seen once. Sample: naive CD4+ T cells sorted from blood. Subset defined: CD45RA+ positively selected. V gene TRBV18 combines with J gene TRBJ1-2; D gene uncertain. The receptor was isolated from a man aged 18-30 years in good health. The CDR3 DNA reads as TGTGCCAGCTCACCATCCGGGAACTATGGCTACACCTTC. This translates into CASSPSGNYGYTF. Full variable domain (missing parts from reference TRBV18 and TRBJ1-2): NAGVMQNPRHLVRRRGQEARLRCSPMKGHSHVYWYRQLPEEGLKFMVYLQKENIIDESGMPKERFSAEFPKEGPSILRIQQVVRGDSAAYFCASSPSGNYGYTFGSGTRLTVV.